Below are 30 T cell receptor beta chains sequenced from a single sample in a study of post-analysis software for immune sequencing data. General study points: In patients, TRBV5-6, TRBV5-1 and TRBV20-1 belonged to five TRBV segments found more frequently than in controls.

cDNA libraries for TCR beta contained unique molecular identifiers. TCRdb redid the calling of the PCR reads with MiXCR, one entry per CDR3 protein. The data show around 400,000 distinct CDR3 sequences, with approximately 38% seen just once and less than 10% held by the top ten. No antigen is known for these receptors. Sequencing used blood. These receptors all stem from a girl aged 2-10 years with multiple sclerosis.

This clonotype was seen a single time. The chain recombines TRBV29-1 with TRBJ2-1; 8 bases map to TRBD2. Trimming took 5 bases from V and 4 from J; bases not matched to a gene: 10. CDR1 and CDR2 (germline): SQVTM, ANQGSEA. This CDR3 has 15 amino acids. For the CDR3, the DNA is TGCAGCGTTCTTCATATAGCGGGAAGTTACAATGAGCAGTTCTTC. It codes for CSVLHIAGSYNEQFF.

This clonotype was observed a handful of times. This rearrangement joins TRBV18 to TRBJ2-7; TRBD2 matches at 12 bases. The CDR3 totals 16 residues. The germline V gene has CDR1 KGHSH and CDR2 LQKENI. The V and J ends lost 2 bases and 6 bases, in that order; junction bases with no gene match: 8. CDR3 sequence (DNA): TGTGCCAGCTCACCAAGTGGACTAGCGGGATTGGTCGAGCAGTACTTC. Residues: CASSPSGLAGLVEQYF.

V is TRBV10-3 and J is TRBJ2-1; 10 positions agree with TRBD2. The CDR3 covers 18 residues. From germline, CDR1 is ENHRY and CDR2 SYGVKD. V trimming: 0 bases; J trimming: 7 bases; junction bases outside the gene matches: 12. The CDR3 sequence is CAISESTQGIAGGNEQFF. CDR3 in DNA: TGTGCCATCAGTGAGTCGACTCAGGGCATAGCGGGAGGAAATGAGCAGTTCTTC.

This clonotype has more than one count but fewer than ten. The J gene is TRBJ2-4, the V gene TRBV20-1; no clear D. The CDR3 runs 16 residues. Trimming took off 0 bases at V and 7 bases at J, with 19 bases between the two ends. In germline, CDR1 is DFQATT, CDR2 SNEGSKA (reference sequence). CDR3 nucleotide sequence: TGCAGTGCTAGAGATACCCGTCTTTTAGGGTGGAACATTCAGTACTTC. The encoded protein is CSARDTRLLGWNIQYF.

The count of this clonotype is one. V is TRBV28 and J is TRBJ2-3; tentative D call: TRBD1 (5 bases). CDR3 length: 13 amino acids. Germline loops: CDR1 MDHEN, CDR2 SYDVKM. Deletions cut 7 bases from V and 2 bases from J, with 10 bases between. The CDR3 sequence: CASIQGPTDTQYF. For the CDR3, the DNA is TGTGCCAGCATTCAGGGCCCCACAGATACGCAGTATTTT.

This clonotype was found a few times. V is TRBV7-3 and J is TRBJ1-2, with TRBD1 as a possible D gene (6 bases). Trimming removed 5 bases from V and 5 bases from J, with 18 bases in between. There are 15 residues in the CDR3. Germline CDR1 and CDR2: SGHTA and FQGTGA. CDR3 DNA: TGTGCCAGCAGCCCTGGGGGGGCGCAGAGATATGGCTACACCTTC. Protein: CASSPGGAQRYGYTF.

The rearrangement links TRBV20-1 to TRBJ2-1; D gene ambiguous. The length of the CDR3 is 14 residues. The V and J ends lost 4 bases and 0 bases respectively, with 10 bases between them. Germline V gene sequence: CDR1 DFQATT, CDR2 SNEGSKA (reference sequence). CDR3 amino acids: CSAKETSSYNEQFF. The CDR3 DNA follows: TGCAGTGCTAAGGAGACAAGCTCCTACAATGAGCAGTTCTTC.

As to this clonotype: A much larger clone sits a single nucleotide away, making a read error possible. This chain links TRBV28 with TRBJ2-1; D call uncertain. Germline loops: CDR1 MDHEN, CDR2 SYDVKM. The CDR3 length is 11 residues. CDR3 DNA: TGTACCAGCAGTCTCAACAATGAGCAGTTCTTC. Amino acid sequence: CTSSLNNEQFF.

The chain uses TRBV12-3 or TRBV12-4 and TRBJ1-4; 7 bases line up with TRBD1. The CDR3 is 15 residues long. J was trimmed by 8 bases and V by 5 bases; bases with no gene match: 11. CDR3 nucleotides: TGTGCCAGCAGTCCCACCGAGGGGGCTTGGGAAAAACTGTTTTTT. Its translation: CASSPTEGAWEKLFF.

V is TRBV4-1 and J is TRBJ2-3, with 13 positions matching TRBD2. V lost 3 bases, J lost 4 bases, and 7 bases stayed unmatched. Germline CDR1 reads MGHRA; CDR2 reads YSYEKL. This CDR3 is 17 amino acids long. As DNA, the CDR3 is TGCGCCAGCAGCCACCAGGGAGGACTAGCGGGGGCAGATACGCAGTATTTT. Translating it yields CASSHQGGLAGADTQYF.

The CDR3 loop is CASSQVRRSEQFF. The CDR3, as DNA: TGTGCCAGCAGCCAAGTACGCAGGAGTGAGCAGTTCTTC. The chain has TRBV14 and TRBJ2-1; D gene uncertain. There are 13 residues in the CDR3. Trimming stripped 1 base from V and 9 bases from J, with 10 bases between. Looked up from germline, CDR1 is SGHDN and CDR2 is FVKESK.

This clonotype appeared a few times. The chain is built from TRBV3-1 and TRBJ2-7, with TRBD1 matching over 8 bases. The germline gives CDR1 LGHDT, CDR2 YNNKEL (reference sequence). V lost 3 bases to trimming and J lost 6 bases; unmatched junction nucleotides: 10. There are 15 residues in the CDR3. CDR3 DNA: TGTGCCAGCAGCCATAACCTGGACAGGGCTCTCGAGCAGTACTTC. Protein: CASSHNLDRALEQYF.

The chain has TRBV5-1 and TRBJ2-7, with D maybe TRBD1 (5 bases). V was trimmed by 3 bases and J by 0 bases, leaving 16 bases between them. Per germline, CDR1 SGHRS and CDR2 YFSETQ. CDR3 length: 16 residues. DNA of the CDR3: TGCGCCAGCAGCTCCAATACCCAGGGAACCTCCTACGAGCAGTACTTC. Protein sequence: CASSSNTQGTSYEQYF.

This clonotype has more than one count but fewer than ten. The genes are TRBV29-1 and TRBJ2-1; D ambiguous. This CDR3 region has 9 residues. CDR1 is SQVTM and CDR2 is ANQGSEA in the germline V gene. The V end was cut by 4 bases, the J end by 9 bases, with 4 bases between. In nucleotides, the CDR3 is TGCAGCGTTGGGTCTGAGCAGTTCTTC. Its translation: CSVGSEQFF.

This clonotype was seen at least ten times. V is TRBV5-5 and J is TRBJ2-7; 7 nucleotides match TRBD2. The V gene end was trimmed by 3 bases and the J gene end by 2 bases; junction bases not matched to a gene: 2. Germline CDR1 and CDR2: SGHKS and YYEKEE (reference sequence). The CDR3 has 13 residues. The CDR3 loop reads CASSSAGAYEQYF. As DNA, the CDR3 is TGTGCCAGCAGCTCGGCGGGGGCCTACGAGCAGTACTTC.

V and J are TRBV5-1 and TRBJ2-5; tentative D call: TRBD1 (6 bases). This CDR3 comprises 15 residues. V gave up 4 bases and J gave up 1 base, with 14 bases separating them. Germline V gene sequence: CDR1 SGHRS, CDR2 YFSETQ. The CDR3 loop is CASSHPGQSQETQYF. In DNA, the CDR3 is TGCGCCAGCAGCCATCCCGGACAGAGCCAAGAGACCCAGTACTTC.

V gene TRBV5-6 combines with J gene TRBJ2-1, with TRBD1 identical over 9 bases. Germline CDR1 SGHDT, CDR2 YYEEEE. V dropped 5 bases and J dropped 6; count of bases not matched to a gene: 12. The CDR3 loop spans 16 amino acids. This CDR3 is CASSPGGQGYTNEQFF. CDR3 in DNA: TGTGCCAGCAGTCCTGGGGGACAGGGTTATACCAATGAGCAGTTCTTC.

The rearrangement joins TRBV4-2 to TRBJ2-1; the match to TRBD2 covers 14 bases. Germline CDR1 LGHNA, CDR2 YNFKEQ. Germline trimming cut 1 base from V and 5 bases from J; bases unmatched to any gene: 7. There are 18 residues in the CDR3. CDR3 DNA sequence: TGTGCCAGCAGCCAAGTCGTACGGGGACTAGCGGGGGACAATGAGCAGTTCTTC. Translated: CASSQVVRGLAGDNEQFF.

This sequence joins TRBV24-1 and TRBJ2-5; 9 nucleotides match TRBD1. V shed 4 bases, J shed 11 bases, and the junction held 4 bases outside the gene matches. This CDR3 region has 12 residues. CDR1 and CDR2 (germline): KGHDR, SFDVKD. The CDR3 sequence is CATSERDRAQYF. In DNA form, the CDR3 reads TGTGCCACCAGTGAAAGGGACAGGGCGCAGTACTTC.

This clonotype was detected only a few times. The chain links TRBV20-1 to TRBJ2-3, with 7 bases that match TRBD1. After removal of 5 bases from V and 1 base from J, the junction contained 6 bases not matched to a gene. Germline CDR1 DFQATT, CDR2 SNEGSKA (reference sequence). The CDR3 is 14 residues long. In DNA form, the CDR3 reads TGCAGTGCTTCCCGGGACAGTGGCACAGATACGCAGTATTTT. Translated: CSASRDSGTDTQYF.

The J gene is TRBJ2-5, the V gene TRBV20-1, with 12 bases matching TRBD2. The J call is in doubt because the DNA end fits TRBJ2-7 better. CDR1 and CDR2 from the germline V gene are DFQATT and SNEGSKA (reference sequence). This CDR3 region has 14 residues. This CDR3 is CSARTSGGFYEQYF. Here the CDR3 DNA reads TGCAGTGCTAGAACTAGCGGGGGGTTCTACGAGCAGTACTTC.

This clonotype turned up a few times. The chain is built from TRBV12-3 or TRBV12-4 and TRBJ2-5, with a weak D call TRBD2 (6 bases). There are 13 residues in the CDR3. Trimming pared 2 bases from V and 5 bases from J, leaving 9 bases between. CDR3 sequence (DNA): TGTGCCAGCAGTTTACGGGCGGGGGAGACCCAGTACTTC. Amino acid sequence: CASSLRAGETQYF.

Regarding this clonotype: An end of the junction differs from the germline gene, which may be a read error. The chain joins TRBV6-5 to TRBJ2-7; 9 bases line up with TRBD2. The CDR3 has 14 residues. CDR1 and CDR2 from the germline V gene are MNHEY and SVGAGI. This chain's CDR3 is CASSPAGGLYGQYF. CDR3 in DNA: TGTGCCAGCAGTCCAGCGGGAGGCCTCTACGGGCAGTACTTC.

Comments on this clonotype: One end of the junction does not line up with germline, which may come from a read error. The chain employs TRBV4-1 and TRBJ2-6; D possibly corresponds to TRBD1 (5 bases). The CDR3 is made up of 17 amino acids. Germline V gene sequence: CDR1 MGHRA, CDR2 YSYEKL. The CDR3 sequence is CASSLHFSDSGADVLTF. DNA of the CDR3: TGCGCCAGCAGCCTCCATTTCTCCGACTCTGGGGCCGACGTCCTGACTTTC.

This chain links TRBV5-1 with TRBJ2-5; D is unresolved. Germline loops: CDR1 SGHRS, CDR2 YFSETQ. There are 13 residues in the CDR3. The ends were cut back, 4 bases at V and 0 bases at J, with 7 bases in the middle. The CDR3 DNA reads TGCGCCAGCAGCCACGAGTACCAAGAGACCCAGTACTTC. Translating it yields CASSHEYQETQYF.

This clonotype has a single count. CDR3 in amino acids: CASSSEAVGGKLFF. The CDR3 region has the DNA TGTGCCAGCAGCTCCGAAGCGGTTGGCGGAAAACTGTTTTTT. This chain connects TRBV7-2 to TRBJ1-4; no firm D call. V dropped 4 bases and J dropped 10 bases, with 16 bases sitting between them. Germline CDR1 reads SGHTA; CDR2 reads FQGNSA. This CDR3 region has 14 residues.

This clonotype was counted only a few times. The rearrangement joins TRBV20-1 to TRBJ1-2, with TRBD1 matching over 7 bases. V lost 0 bases and J lost 5; bases outside the gene matches: 6. The CDR3 is made up of 14 amino acids. The V gene's germline CDR1 is DFQATT and CDR2 SNEGSKA (reference sequence). The CDR3 here is CSARDLQGVYGYTF. The CDR3 nucleotides are TGCAGTGCTAGAGATCTGCAGGGGGTTTATGGCTACACCTTC.

This clonotype appeared a few times. The chain carries TRBV4-1 and TRBJ2-6; D gene unclear. The CDR3 is 14 amino acids. The V and J ends lost 3 bases and 4 bases respectively, with 7 bases between them. Looked up from germline, CDR1 is MGHRA and CDR2 is YSYEKL. The chain's CDR3 is CASSHLSGANVLTF. DNA for the CDR3: TGCGCCAGCAGCCATCTCTCCGGGGCCAACGTCCTGACTTTC.

The chain carries TRBV12-3 or TRBV12-4 and TRBJ2-7; no firm D call. The CDR3 sequence is 13 residues long. The V and J ends lost 1 base and 4 bases respectively, with 8 bases between them. CDR3 nucleotide sequence: TGTGCCAGCAGTTTAGTACTATGGTACGAGCAGTACTTC. This gives the protein CASSLVLWYEQYF.

This chain joins TRBV4-1 and TRBJ2-7; D possibly corresponds to TRBD1 (6 bases). Trimming cost V 3 bases and J 5 bases, with 17 bases left between them. Germline lookup yields CDR1 MGHRA and CDR2 YSYEKL. This CDR3 comprises 15 residues. CDR3 protein: CASSHQVGGPDEQYF. The CDR3 region has the DNA TGCGCCAGCAGCCACCAAGTTGGGGGCCCCGACGAGCAGTACTTC.